This T cell receptor beta chain was sequenced for a study of OX40 agonist ivuxolimab in advanced cancers. Study as a whole: Dose-escalation patients suffered from hepatocellular carcinoma, melanoma, renal cell or head and neck cancer.

Autoimmune disease history or systemic immunosuppression disqualified patients. About this clone itself: The antigen remains unidentified.

Measured with immunoSEQ multiplex PCR; TCRdb has only the in-frame clones, and not every one. This sample has around 80,000 clones; more than 70% occur once, and the top ten carry approximately 0.2%. Notes on the study in general: Nonresponders, in some cases, also had low normalized T-cell clonal expansion. The specificity for antigen of the expanded peripheral T cells was not determined.

Germline-derived CDR1 and CDR2 are SGHNT and YYREEE (reference sequence). The CDR3 totals 17 residues. Trimming left V 4 bases short and J 1 base short, with 20 bases between. The origin of this receptor is an adult with an advanced solid tumor such as melanoma, head and neck, liver or kidney cancer. Specimen: CD4+ or CD8+ T cells sorted from blood, collected in a trial of the OX40 agonist ivuxolimab. The chain combines TRBV5-4 with TRBJ2-5; either TRBD1 or TRBD2 may supply D (6 bases each). The CDR3 coding sequence is TGTGCCAGCAGCACTGGGGGGCTGGCAGGTTCCCAAGAGACCCAGTACTTC. As protein: CASSTGGLAGSQETQYF.